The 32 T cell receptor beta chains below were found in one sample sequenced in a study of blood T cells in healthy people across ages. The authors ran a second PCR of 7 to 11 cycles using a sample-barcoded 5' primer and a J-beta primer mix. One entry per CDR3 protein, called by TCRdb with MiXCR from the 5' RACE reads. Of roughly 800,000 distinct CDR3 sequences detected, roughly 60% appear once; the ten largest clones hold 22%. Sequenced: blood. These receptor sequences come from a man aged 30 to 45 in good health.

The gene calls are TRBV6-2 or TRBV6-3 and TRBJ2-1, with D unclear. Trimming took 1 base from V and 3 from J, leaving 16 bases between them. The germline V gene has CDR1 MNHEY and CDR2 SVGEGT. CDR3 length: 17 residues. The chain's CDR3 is CASSYYVSGKGYNEQFF. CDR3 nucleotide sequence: TGTGCCAGCAGTTACTATGTTTCTGGCAAGGGCTACAATGAGCAGTTCTTC.

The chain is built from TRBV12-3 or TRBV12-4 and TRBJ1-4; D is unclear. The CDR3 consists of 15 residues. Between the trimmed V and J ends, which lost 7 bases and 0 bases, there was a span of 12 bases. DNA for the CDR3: TGTGCCAGCACCCGGTCAGGCTCAACTAATGAAAAACTGTTTTTT. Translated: CASTRSGSTNEKLFF.

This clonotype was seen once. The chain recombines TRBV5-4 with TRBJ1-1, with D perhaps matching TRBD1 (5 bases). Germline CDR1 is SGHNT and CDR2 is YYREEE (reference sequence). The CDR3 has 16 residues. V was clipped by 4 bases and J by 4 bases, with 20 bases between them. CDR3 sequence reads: CASSQEGFLVGTEAFF. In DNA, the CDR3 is TGTGCCAGCAGCCAGGAGGGGTTTTTGGTTGGCACTGAAGCTTTCTTT.

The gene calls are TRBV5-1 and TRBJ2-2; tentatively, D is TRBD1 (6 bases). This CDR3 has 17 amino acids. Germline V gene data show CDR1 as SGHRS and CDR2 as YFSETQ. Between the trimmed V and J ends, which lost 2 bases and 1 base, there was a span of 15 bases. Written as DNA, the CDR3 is TGCGCCAGCAGCTTCGGCGAGGACAGACGGAACACCGGGGAGCTGTTTTTT. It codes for CASSFGEDRRNTGELFF. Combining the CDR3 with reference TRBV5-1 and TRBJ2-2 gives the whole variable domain KAGVTQTPRYLIKTRGQQVTLSCSPISGHRSVSWYQQTPGQGLQFLFEYFSETQRNKGNFPGRFSGRQFSNSRSEMNVSTLELGDSALYLCASSFGEDRRNTGELFFGEGSRLTVL.

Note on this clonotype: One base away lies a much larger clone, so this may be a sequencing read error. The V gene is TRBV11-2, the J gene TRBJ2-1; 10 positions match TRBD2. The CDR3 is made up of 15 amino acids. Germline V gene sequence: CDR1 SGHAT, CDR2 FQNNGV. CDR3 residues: CVSSFSSGGINEQFF. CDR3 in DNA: TGTGTCAGCAGCTTTAGTAGCGGGGGGATCAATGAGCAGTTCTTC.

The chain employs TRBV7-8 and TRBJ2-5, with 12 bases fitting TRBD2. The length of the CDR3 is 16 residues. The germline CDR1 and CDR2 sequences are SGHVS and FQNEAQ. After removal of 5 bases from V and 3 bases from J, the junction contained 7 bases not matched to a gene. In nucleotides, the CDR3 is TGTGCCAGCAGCGGACCGAGACTAGCGGGGGAAGAGACCCAGTACTTC. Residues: CASSGPRLAGEETQYF. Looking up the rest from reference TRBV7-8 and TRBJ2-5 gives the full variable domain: GAGVSQSPRYKVAKRGQDVALRCDPISGHVSLFWYQQALGQGPEFLTYFQNEAQLDKSGLPSDRFFAERPEGSVSTLKIQRTQQEDSAVYLCASSGPRLAGEETQYFGPGTRLLVL.

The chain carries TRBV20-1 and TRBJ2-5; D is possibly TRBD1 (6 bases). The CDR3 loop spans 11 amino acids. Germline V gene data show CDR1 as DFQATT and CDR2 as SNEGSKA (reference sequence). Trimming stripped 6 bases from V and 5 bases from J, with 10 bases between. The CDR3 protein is CSAQQGETQYF. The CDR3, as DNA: TGCAGTGCCCAACAGGGTGAGACCCAGTACTTC.

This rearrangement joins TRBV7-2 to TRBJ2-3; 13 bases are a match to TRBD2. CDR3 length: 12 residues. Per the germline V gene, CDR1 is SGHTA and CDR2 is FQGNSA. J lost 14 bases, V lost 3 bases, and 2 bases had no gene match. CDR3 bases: TGTGCCAGCAGCTTCGGGACTAGCGGGATGTATTTT. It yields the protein CASSFGTSGMYF.

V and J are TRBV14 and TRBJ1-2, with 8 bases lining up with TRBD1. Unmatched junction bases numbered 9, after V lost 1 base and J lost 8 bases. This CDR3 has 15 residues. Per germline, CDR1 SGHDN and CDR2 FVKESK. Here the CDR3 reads CASSQVTVDRGGYTF. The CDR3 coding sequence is TGTGCCAGCAGCCAAGTGACAGTAGACAGGGGAGGCTACACCTTC.

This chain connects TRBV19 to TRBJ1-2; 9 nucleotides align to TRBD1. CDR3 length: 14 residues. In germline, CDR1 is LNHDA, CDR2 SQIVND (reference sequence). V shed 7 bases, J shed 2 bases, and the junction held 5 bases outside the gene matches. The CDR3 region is CASTGQGINYGYTF. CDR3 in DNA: TGTGCCAGTACGGGACAGGGAATCAACTATGGCTACACCTTC.

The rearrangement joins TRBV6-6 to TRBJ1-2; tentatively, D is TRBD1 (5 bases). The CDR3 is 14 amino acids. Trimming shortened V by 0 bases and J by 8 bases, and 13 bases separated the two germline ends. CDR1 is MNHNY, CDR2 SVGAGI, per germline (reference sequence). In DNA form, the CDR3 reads TGTGCCAGCAGTTACTCGATTTTAGGGGAGGGCTACACCTTC. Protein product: CASSYSILGEGYTF.

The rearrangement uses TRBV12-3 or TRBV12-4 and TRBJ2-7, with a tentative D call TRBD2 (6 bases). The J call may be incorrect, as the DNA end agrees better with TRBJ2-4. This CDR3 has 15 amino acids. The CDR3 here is CASSHGTWEEDIQYF. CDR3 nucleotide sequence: TGTGCCAGCAGTCACGGGACCTGGGAGGAAGACATTCAGTACTTC.

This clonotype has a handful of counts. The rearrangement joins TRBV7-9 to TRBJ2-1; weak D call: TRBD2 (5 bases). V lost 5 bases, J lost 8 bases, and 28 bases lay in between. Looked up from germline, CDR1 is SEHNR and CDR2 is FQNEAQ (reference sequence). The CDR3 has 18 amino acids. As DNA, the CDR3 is TGTGCCAGCAGCCGGATCGTCAGCGGCCCGACCCGAGGCTATGAGCAGTTCTTC. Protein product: CASSRIVSGPTRGYEQFF.

CDR3 DNA sequence: TGTGCCAGCAGTTTCGAGCCCTACGCTGGGGCCAACGTCCTGACTTTC. Translated: CASSFEPYAGANVLTF. This rearrangement joins TRBV28 to TRBJ2-6, with D unclear. CDR3 length: 16 amino acids. V lost 3 bases, J lost 2 bases, and 11 bases lay in between. CDR1 is MDHEN and CDR2 is SYDVKM in the germline V gene.

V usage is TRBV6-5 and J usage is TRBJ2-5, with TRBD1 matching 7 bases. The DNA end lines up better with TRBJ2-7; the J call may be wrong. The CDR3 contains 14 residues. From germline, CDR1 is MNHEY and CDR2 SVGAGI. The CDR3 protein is CASFSPGPGGEQYF. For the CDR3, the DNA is TGTGCCAGCTTTTCACCGGGCCCAGGGGGCGAGCAGTACTTC.

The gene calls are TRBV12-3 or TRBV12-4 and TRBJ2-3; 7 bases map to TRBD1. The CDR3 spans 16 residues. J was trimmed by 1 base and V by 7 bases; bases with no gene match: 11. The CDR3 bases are TGTGCCAGCACCTCGGAACTGCAGGGGGGCACAGATACGCAGTATTTT. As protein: CASTSELQGGTDTQYF.

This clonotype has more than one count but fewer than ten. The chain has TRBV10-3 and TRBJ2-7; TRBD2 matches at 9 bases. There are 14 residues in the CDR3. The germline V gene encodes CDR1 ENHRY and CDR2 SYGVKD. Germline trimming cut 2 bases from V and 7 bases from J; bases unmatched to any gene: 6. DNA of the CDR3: TGTGCCATCAGTGAGAGCGGGGGGTCTCGGGAGCAGTACTTC. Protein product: CAISESGGSREQYF.

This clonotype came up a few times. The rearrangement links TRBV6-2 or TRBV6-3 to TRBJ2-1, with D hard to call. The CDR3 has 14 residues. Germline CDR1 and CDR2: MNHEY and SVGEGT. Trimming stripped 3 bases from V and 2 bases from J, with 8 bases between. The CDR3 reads CASSYLGTYNEQFF. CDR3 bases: TGTGCCAGCAGTTATTTGGGTACCTACAATGAGCAGTTCTTC.

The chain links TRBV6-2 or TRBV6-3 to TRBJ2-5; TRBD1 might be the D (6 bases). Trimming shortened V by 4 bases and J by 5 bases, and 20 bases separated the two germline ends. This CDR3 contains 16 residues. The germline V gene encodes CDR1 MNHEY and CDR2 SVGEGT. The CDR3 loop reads CASSSDQGAGEETQYF. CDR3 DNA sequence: TGTGCCAGCAGTTCGGACCAAGGGGCAGGGGAGGAGACCCAGTACTTC.

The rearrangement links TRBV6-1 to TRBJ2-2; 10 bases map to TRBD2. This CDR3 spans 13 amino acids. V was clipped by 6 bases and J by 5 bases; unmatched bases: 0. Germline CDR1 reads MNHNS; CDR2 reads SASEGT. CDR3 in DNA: TGTGCCAGCAGGGGACTAGCGACCGGGGAGCTGTTTTTT. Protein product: CASRGLATGELFF.

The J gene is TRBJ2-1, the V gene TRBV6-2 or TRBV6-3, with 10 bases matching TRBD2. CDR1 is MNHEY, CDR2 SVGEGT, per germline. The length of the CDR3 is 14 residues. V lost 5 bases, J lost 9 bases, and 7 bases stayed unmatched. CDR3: CASSQSGGASEQFF. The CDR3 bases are TGTGCCAGCAGTCAAAGCGGGGGGGCGAGTGAGCAGTTCTTC.

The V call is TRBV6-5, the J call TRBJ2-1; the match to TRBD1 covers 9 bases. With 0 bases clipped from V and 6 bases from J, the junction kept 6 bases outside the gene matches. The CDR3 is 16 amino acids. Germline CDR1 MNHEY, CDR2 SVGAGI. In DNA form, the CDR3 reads TGTGCCAGCAGTTACTCGTGGGGACAGGGAGGCAATGAGCAGTTCTTC. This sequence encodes CASSYSWGQGGNEQFF.

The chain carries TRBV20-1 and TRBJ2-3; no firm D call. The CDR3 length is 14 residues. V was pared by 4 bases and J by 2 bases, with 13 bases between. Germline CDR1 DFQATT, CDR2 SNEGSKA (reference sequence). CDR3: CSANPTHHTDTQYF. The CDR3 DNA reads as TGCAGTGCTAATCCTACCCACCACACAGATACGCAGTATTTT.

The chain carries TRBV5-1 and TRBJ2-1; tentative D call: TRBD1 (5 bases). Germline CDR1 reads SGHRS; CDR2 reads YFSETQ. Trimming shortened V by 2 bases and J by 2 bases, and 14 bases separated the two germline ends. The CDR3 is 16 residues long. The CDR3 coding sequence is TGCGCCAGCAGCTTTTCCGGACACCGAACCTACAATGAGCAGTTCTTC. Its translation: CASSFSGHRTYNEQFF.

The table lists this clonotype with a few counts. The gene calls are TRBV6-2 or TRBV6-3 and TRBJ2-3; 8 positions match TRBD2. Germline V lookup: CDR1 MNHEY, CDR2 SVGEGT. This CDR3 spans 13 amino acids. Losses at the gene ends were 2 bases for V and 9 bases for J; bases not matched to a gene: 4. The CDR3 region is CASSYQLAATQYF. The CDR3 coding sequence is TGTGCCAGCAGTTACCAACTAGCGGCCACGCAGTATTTT.

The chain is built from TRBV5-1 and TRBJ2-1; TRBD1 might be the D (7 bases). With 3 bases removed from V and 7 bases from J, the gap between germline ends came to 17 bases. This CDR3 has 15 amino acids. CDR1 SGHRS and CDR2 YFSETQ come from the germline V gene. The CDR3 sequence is CASSWRGQDGNEQFF. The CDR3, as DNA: TGCGCCAGCAGCTGGAGGGGGCAGGATGGGAATGAGCAGTTCTTC.

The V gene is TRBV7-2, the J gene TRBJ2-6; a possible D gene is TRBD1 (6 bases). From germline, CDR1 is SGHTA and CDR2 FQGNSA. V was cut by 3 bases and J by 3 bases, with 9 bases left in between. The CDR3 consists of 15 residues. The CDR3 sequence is CASSFKGDGANVLTF. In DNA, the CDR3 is TGTGCCAGCAGCTTCAAGGGGGATGGGGCCAACGTCCTGACTTTC.

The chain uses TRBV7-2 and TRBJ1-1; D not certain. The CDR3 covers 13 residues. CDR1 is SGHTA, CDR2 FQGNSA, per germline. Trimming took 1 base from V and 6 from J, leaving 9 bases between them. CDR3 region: CASSLVSAPEAFF. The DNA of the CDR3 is TGTGCCAGCAGCTTAGTTTCTGCCCCTGAAGCTTTCTTT.

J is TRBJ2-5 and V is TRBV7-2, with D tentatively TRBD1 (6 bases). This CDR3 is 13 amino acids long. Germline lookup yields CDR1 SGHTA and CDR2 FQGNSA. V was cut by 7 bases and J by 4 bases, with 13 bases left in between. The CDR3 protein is CASKGQGPETQYF. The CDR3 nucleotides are TGTGCCAGCAAGGGCCAGGGGCCAGAGACCCAGTACTTC.

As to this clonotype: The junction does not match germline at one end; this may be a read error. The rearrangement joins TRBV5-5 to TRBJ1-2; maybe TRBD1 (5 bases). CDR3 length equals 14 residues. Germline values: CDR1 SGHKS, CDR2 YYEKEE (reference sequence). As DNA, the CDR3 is TGTACCAGCAGCTTGGTCACAGGAGTTCCGGGCTACACCTTC. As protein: CTSSLVTGVPGYTF.

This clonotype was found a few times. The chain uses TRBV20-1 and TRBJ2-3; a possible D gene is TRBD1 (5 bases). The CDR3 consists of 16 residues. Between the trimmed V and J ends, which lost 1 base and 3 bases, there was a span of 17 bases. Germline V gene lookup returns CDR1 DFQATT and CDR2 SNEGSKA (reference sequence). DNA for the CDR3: TGCAGTGCTAGAGCCAGGGTATGGCGCAGTACAGATACGCAGTATTTT. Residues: CSARARVWRSTDTQYF.

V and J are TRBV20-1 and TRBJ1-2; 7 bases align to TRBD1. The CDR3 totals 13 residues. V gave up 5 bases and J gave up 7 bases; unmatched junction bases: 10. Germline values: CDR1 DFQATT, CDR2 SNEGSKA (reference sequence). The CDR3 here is CSARDRTAIGYTF. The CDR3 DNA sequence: TGCAGTGCTCGGGACAGAACAGCGATTGGCTACACCTTC.